This TCR beta chain was captured in a study of OX40 agonist ivuxolimab in advanced cancers. Trimming pared 5 bases from V and 1 base from J, leaving 2 bases between. This CDR3 has 11 amino acids. Germline loops: CDR1 MNHEY, CDR2 SVGAGI. Some clones are missing from TCRdb's copy, which holds only in-frame ones; the method was immunoSEQ multiplex PCR. The sample holds fewer than 100,000 clones, more than 75% seen once. This clonotype originated in an adult with an advanced solid tumor such as melanoma, head and neck, liver or kidney cancer. Sequenced material: CD4+ or CD8+ T cells sorted from blood, taken in a trial of the OX40 agonist ivuxolimab. The chain carries TRBV6-5 and TRBJ1-1; D remains unclear. CDR3 sequence: CASSTNTEAFF. Written as DNA, the CDR3 is TGTGCCAGCAGTACGAACACTGAAGCTTTCTTT.